This entry is about one T cell receptor beta chain. This clone was observed a single time. This receptor's antigen is unknown. No much larger clone exists at a distance of one base, and base qualities are not known. In the germline V gene, CDR1 corresponds to ENHRY and CDR2 to SYGVKD. From its cysteine to its phenylalanine, the CDR3 spans 17 amino acids. CDR3 DNA is the only sequence kept; it has 51 bases, read in frame from the first base. V was cut back by 1 base and J by 6 bases, leaving a gap of 16 bases between them. This sample is part of a study of Ad26.COV2.S vaccination and SARS-CoV-2 variants (dated by TCRdb to the early 2020s). The study in broad terms: Donors in the vaccine arm were drawn from COV1001, a multicentre, randomized, double-blind, placebo-controlled phase I-IIa trial testing Ad26.COV2.S in healthy adults. Dosing of Ad26.COV2.S was intramuscular, at either 5x10^10 or 1x10^11 viral particles, delivered as one shot or as two shots spaced 56 days apart. TCRbeta repertoire sequencing was used to assess the specificity and breadth of SARS-CoV-2-reactive T cell receptors after Ad26.COV2.S vaccination. A total of 32 samples were included in the TCR-sequenced set, comprising some 20 Ad26.COV2.S vaccine recipients, 5 placebo recipients and 8 SARS-CoV-2 convalescent individuals. Trial participants were randomized into five groups of five, in which low-dose or high-dose Ad26.COV2.S was given once or twice, or placebo was given on both occasions. Throughout the experiments and outcome assessment, investigators stayed blinded to trial group allocation.

TCRbeta CDR3 regions were sequenced with the immunoSEQ Assay. After extraction, genomic DNA underwent amplification by bias-controlled multiplex PCR, followed by high-throughput sequencing. The original pipeline was this. Collapsing and filtering of sequences were performed to quantify the absolute abundance of each unique TCRbeta CDR3 region. T cell fraction was estimated by normalizing TCRbeta template counts to usable DNA, with usable DNA measured through amplification of reference genes found in all nucleated cells. Repertoire TCRs were annotated as SARS-CoV-2-specific by exact matching of V gene, CDR3 amino acid sequence and J gene to a known reactive TCR set. MIRA supplied the reference SARS-CoV-2 TCR set, which was filtered for enrichment in COVID-19-positive ImmuneCODE repertoires so that public or cross-reactive TCRs were removed. Drawing on the MIRA antigens, annotated TCRs were analysed further at the level of specific ORF or position within ORF. Breadth was defined as annotated unique rearrangements over total unique productive rearrangements; depth was the summed frequency of those rearrangements. Two-sided Wilcoxon rank-sum tests were used to compare TCR breadth between groups. Here the immuneACCESS table is served through TCRdb, limited to in-frame sequences with V and J called. Missing clones are a known gap in these copies; in checked studies unresolved V genes cover under half, and the rest lacks a known reason. V, J and clone size are those of that table, while D and trimming were read from the DNA. The sample table holds around 450,000 clones, of which 89% were seen once. The ten biggest clones cover around 2.5% of the sample.

Study-level results and caveats: After vaccination, substantial breadth of spike-specific CD8+ and CD4+ T cell responses was reported. According to the authors, total T cell responses may have been underestimated by the TCR breadth and depth analyses. The study lacked the statistical power to compare responses across vaccine doses or regimens. Comparable non-spike TCR breadth was observed between vaccine and placebo recipients, consistent with only spike being contained in the vaccine. Spike-specific TCR breadth was higher in Ad26.COV2.S recipients than in placebo recipients (P = 0.0014).

In the paper's terms, the treatment or condition label means: 15 to 20 received Ad26.COV2.S at low or high dose, single or two shots; about 5 received placebo; per-sample allocation not given. For vaccine and placebo recipients, the sequenced repertoires came from samples collected on day 63 after the first injection. In Cohort 1b, around 25 adults aged 18-55 years were enrolled at a single site in Boston, USA, between 29 July and 7 August 2020. As a vaccine, Ad26.COV2.S was a replication-incompetent adenovirus type 26 vector that expressed a prefusion-stabilized SARS-CoV-2 spike protein derived from the original Wuhan strain.

This receptor was taken from a person between 18 and 59 years old who received the Ad26.COV2.S COVID-19 vaccine or a placebo. The rearranged segments are TRBV10-3 and TRBJ1-6; TRBD1 could be the D gene, as 6 bases match. Source: peripheral blood, taken in a trial of Ad26.COV2.S vaccine versus placebo. The CDR3 has the sequence CAISEWGGARANSPLHF. The DNA sequence follows: TGTGCCATCAGTGAGTGGGGGGGGGCTCGCGCTAATTCACCCCTCCACTTT.